Below, 14 T cell receptor beta chains from the same sample are listed, as sequenced in a study of blood T cell repertoires in COVID-19 (TCRdb year 2020). The library was made by the immunoSEQ multiplex PCR assay. TCRdb retrieved this table from immuneACCESS and kept in-frame rearrangements only. Not all clones are present; in checked studies, unresolved V genes account for under half, and no reason is known for the remainder. The sample records hundreds of thousands of clones, more than 75% of which are singletons. The top ten clones comprise approximately 3.1% of the sample. The sample consisted of PBMCs or T cells enriched from blood (not recorded which). The receptors originated from a woman aged 30 to 39 who had recovered from COVID-19.

V gene TRBV7-9 combines with J gene TRBJ1-2; no definite D call. CDR1 is SEHNR and CDR2 is FQNEAQ in the germline V gene (reference sequence). The CDR3 runs to 13 residues. The germline V and J ends were trimmed by 1 base and 2 bases, with 5 bases remaining between them. CDR3 DNA sequence: TGTGCCAGCAGCTTAGAACAGAACTATGGCTACACCTTC. This gives the protein CASSLEQNYGYTF. The whole variable domain, remainder taken from reference TRBV7-9 and TRBJ1-2, is DTGVSQNPRHKITKRGQNVTFRCDPISEHNRLYWYRQTLGQGPEFLTYFQNEAQLEKSRLLSDRFSAERPKGSFSTLEIQRTEQGDSAMYLCASSLEQNYGYTFGSGTRLTVV.

The rearrangement joins TRBV28 to TRBJ1-2, with D tentatively TRBD1 (5 bases). The V end lost 3 bases, the J end lost 3 bases, and 8 bases lay between the germline ends. Germline CDR1 is MDHEN and CDR2 is SYDVKM. The CDR3 sequence is 13 residues long. The CDR3 is CASSFMTDYGYTF. In DNA form, the CDR3 reads TGTGCCAGCAGTTTTATGACAGACTATGGCTACACCTTC.

This chain links TRBV7-2 with TRBJ1-2; tentatively, D is TRBD1 (6 bases). Deletions cut 9 bases from V and 2 bases from J, with 10 bases between. The CDR3 runs 12 residues. Germline CDR1 reads SGHTA; CDR2 reads FQGNSA. CDR3 bases: TGTGCCAGTAAGGGGGACAACTATGGCTACACCTTC. It specifies CASKGDNYGYTF.

The chain couples TRBV5-1 to TRBJ2-2; D may be TRBD2 (6 bases). Deletions cut 2 bases from V and 6 bases from J, with 11 bases between. The CDR3 totals 14 residues. Germline lookup yields CDR1 SGHRS and CDR2 YFSETQ. In nucleotides, the CDR3 is TGCGCCAGCAGCTTAGAATTAGCGGCCGGGGAGCTGTTTTTT. This codes for CASSLELAAGELFF.

Concerning this clone itself: A much larger clonotype is one base distant, so this may be a read error. The genes are TRBV7-9 and TRBJ2-2; TRBD2 matches at 8 bases. Germline CDR1 and CDR2: SEHNR and FQNEAQ (reference sequence). Trimming took 3 bases from V and 0 from J; bases not matched to a gene: 0. The CDR3 is made up of 15 amino acids. CDR3: CASSFSGANTGELFF. The CDR3 nucleotides read TGTGCCAGCAGCTTTAGCGGGGCGAACACCGGGGAGCTGTTTTTT.

The CDR3 here is CASSGTGGLNYGYTF. CDR3 sequence (DNA): TGTGCCAGCAGTGGGACAGGGGGCCTTAACTATGGCTACACCTTC. The chain combines TRBV28 with TRBJ1-2, with 12 bases identical to TRBD1. The V segment lost 5 bases and the J segment 1 base; nucleotides outside the gene matches: 2. The CDR3 contains 15 residues. Looked up from germline, CDR1 is MDHEN and CDR2 is SYDVKM.

The CDR3 DNA sequence: TGTGCCAGCAGTTACGGGGACGGGAGGGGTAATGAGCAGTTCTTC. Protein: CASSYGDGRGNEQFF. This sequence joins TRBV6-6 and TRBJ2-1, with 8 bases lining up with TRBD2. The germline V gene encodes CDR1 MNHNY and CDR2 SVGAGI (reference sequence). V shed 2 bases and J 7 bases; nucleotides not matched to a gene: 7. CDR3 length: 15 amino acids.

The chain combines TRBV3-1 (or the pseudogene TRBV3-2) with TRBJ2-1; 8 bases line up with TRBD2. V shed 1 base and J 2 bases; nucleotides not matched to a gene: 10. The CDR3 extends over 18 amino acids. Germline-derived CDR1 and CDR2 are LGHDT and YNNKEL (reference sequence). CDR3 in DNA: TGTGCCAGCAGCCAAGCGGGAGGGCCGGGTCTGGCCTACAATGAGCAGTTCTTC. As protein: CASSQAGGPGLAYNEQFF.

V gene TRBV5-1 combines with J gene TRBJ1-2, with no clear D. CDR1 is SGHRS and CDR2 is YFSETQ in the germline V gene. Trimming removed 2 bases at V and 8 bases at J, with 19 bases between. The CDR3 covers 15 residues. The CDR3 here is CASSLDVLGIEGYTF. CDR3 DNA sequence: TGCGCCAGCAGCTTAGACGTTTTGGGCATTGAGGGCTACACCTTC.

This clone was observed a handful of times. This chain joins TRBV6-5 and TRBJ2-5; D possibly corresponds to TRBD2 (6 bases). Between the trimmed V and J ends, which lost 2 bases and 5 bases, there was a span of 15 bases. CDR1 MNHEY and CDR2 SVGAGI come from the germline V gene. This CDR3 has 15 residues. The CDR3 protein is CASSYRTGGEETQYF. CDR3 in DNA: TGTGCCAGCAGTTACCGGACCGGAGGGGAGGAGACCCAGTACTTC.

V is TRBV5-1 and J is TRBJ2-2; 7 positions match TRBD2. This CDR3 region has 16 residues. Per germline, CDR1 SGHRS and CDR2 YFSETQ. V trimming: 4 bases; J trimming: 4 bases; junction bases outside the gene matches: 10. CDR3 DNA sequence: TGCGCCAGCAGCCCGCCGGGGAGCGGGACCACCGGGGAGCTGTTTTTT. Protein product: CASSPPGSGTTGELFF. Complete variable domain (other parts from reference TRBV5-1 and TRBJ2-2): KAGVTQTPRYLIKTRGQQVTLSCSPISGHRSVSWYQQTPGQGLQFLFEYFSETQRNKGNFPGRFSGRQFSNSRSEMNVSTLELGDSALYLCASSPPGSGTTGELFFGEGSRLTVL.

The J gene is TRBJ2-2, the V gene TRBV6-1; 8 bases fit TRBD2. CDR3 length equals 16 residues. V was clipped by 3 bases and J by 0 bases; unmatched bases: 3. Germline CDR1 and CDR2: MNHNS and SASEGT. This CDR3 is CASSDSGLANTGELFF. The CDR3 DNA reads as TGTGCCAGCAGTGATTCGGGACTAGCGAACACCGGGGAGCTGTTTTTT.

This clone is a singleton in its sample. The chain has TRBV19 and TRBJ2-7, with TRBD1 matching 8 bases. The V gene's germline CDR1 is LNHDA and CDR2 SQIVND (reference sequence). The CDR3 has 15 residues. J gave up 7 bases and V 7 bases, and 15 bases lay outside the gene matches. CDR3 loop: CASILSRGRSGEQYF. CDR3 coding DNA: TGTGCCAGTATTTTATCCAGGGGGCGCTCCGGGGAGCAGTACTTC.

This sequence joins TRBV11-1 and TRBJ2-7; maybe TRBD1 (5 bases). This CDR3 is built from 13 residues. V lost 3 bases and J 2 bases, leaving 8 bases between the germline ends. Per the germline V gene, CDR1 is SGHAT and CDR2 is FQDESV (reference sequence). The DNA of the CDR3 is TGTGCCAGCAGCTTCACAGGCACCTACGAGCAGTACTTC. As protein: CASSFTGTYEQYF.